This T cell receptor beta chain emerged from a study of blood T cell repertoires in COVID-19. Study background: From the United States, Italy and Spain came samples of acute and convalescent COVID-19. PBMCs, B-cell-depleted T cells, or T cells provided the cDNA or gDNA that made up the material.

V was pared by 8 bases and J by 2 bases, with 11 bases between. The CDR3 extends over 13 amino acids. The germline CDR1 and CDR2 sequences are LNHDA and SQIVND (reference sequence). In the authors' workflow: Estimates of nucleated cell counts were drawn from the amplification of reference gene primers. The method was immunoSEQ multiplex PCR; TCRdb's version includes in-frame clones alone and lacks a portion of them. D and trimming come from the DNA, and the V and J calls and clone size come from that table. Counted here are 250,000 to 300,000 clones, roughly 90% occurring once; the ten biggest clones make up 2% to 2.5%.

The chain links TRBV19 to TRBJ2-3, with unresolved D. This TCR came from a woman aged 45-60 years who had recovered from COVID-19. The sequencing sample was made of peripheral blood. CDR3 protein: CASSGTHTDTQYF. The CDR3 DNA sequence: TGTGCCAGTTCAGGAACCCACACAGATACGCAGTATTTT.